This TCR beta chain was sequenced in a study of cytomegalovirus exposure and HLA in healthy donors. Findings and caveats of the study: Roughly even sequencing depth across donors was the assumption behind the presence/absence analyses. Trimming of TCR beta V- and J-genes showed a link, identified in a later analysis, to a missense DCLRE1C variant.

Nominally healthy donors were sampled, though unrecorded immune exposures were likely. The primer mix had 60 Vbeta and 13 Jbeta primers. In the original workflow: Later analysis identified approximately 80 million unique TCR beta chains, roughly 11 million shared. Sequencing used immunoSEQ multiplex PCR; TCRdb keeps in-frame clones, though not all of them. V, J and clone size are those of that table, while D and trimming were read from the DNA. The table has roughly 150,000 clones, over 8% seen once. Details on this clone: Its antigen is as yet unknown. Other DNA sequences in the sample encode the same CDR3.

V gave up 1 base and J gave up 3 bases, with 15 bases separating them. The CDR3 consists of 16 residues. CDR1 is SGHNT and CDR2 is YENEEA in the germline V gene. This receptor was obtained from a male donor in good health and CMV-seronegative. The sequenced sample consisted of PBMCs. The V gene is TRBV11-3, the J gene TRBJ1-1; maybe TRBD1 (5 bases). CDR3 residues: CASSLGAGVPDTEAFF. The CDR3 nucleotides read TGTGCCAGCAGCTTAGGGGCGGGGGTCCCCGACACTGAAGCTTTCTTT.